This record looks at one T cell receptor (beta chain) sequence and its context. As yet, its antigen is unknown. PCR was performed using 60 Vbeta and 13 Jbeta primers. Sequencing was performed with immunoSEQ multiplex PCR; in TCRdb, only in-frame clones are kept and a portion is missing. There are about 190,000 clones in the sample; 80% occur only once, and under 0.8% lies in the top ten. The data were obtained in a study of cytomegalovirus exposure and HLA in healthy donors. Study results and caveats: When analyzed later, a missense DCLRE1C variant was found to be linked to TCR beta V- and J-gene trimming. Cytomegalovirus association was listed for around 180 TCR beta chains.

The TCR comes from a boy younger than 18 in good health and CMV-seronegative. Material for sequencing was PBMCs.

The CDR3 DNA is TGTGCCAGCAGCTTAGATGCCCTAGCGGGGTCCGCCTACAATGAGCAGTTCTTC. Translating it yields CASSLDALAGSAYNEQFF. This rearrangement joins TRBV11-1 to TRBJ2-1; 9 bases agree with TRBD2. The trim removed 1 base at V and 2 bases at J, leaving 9 bases unmatched. Germline V gene lookup returns CDR1 SGHAT and CDR2 FQDESV (reference sequence). The CDR3 totals 18 residues. Based on the CDR3 plus reference TRBV11-1 and TRBJ2-1, the full variable domain is EAEVAQSPRYKITEKSQAVAFWCDPISGHATLYWYRQILGQGPELLVQFQDESVVDDSQLPKDRFSAERLKGVDSTLKIQPAELGDSAMYLCASSLDALAGSAYNEQFFGPGTRLTVL.